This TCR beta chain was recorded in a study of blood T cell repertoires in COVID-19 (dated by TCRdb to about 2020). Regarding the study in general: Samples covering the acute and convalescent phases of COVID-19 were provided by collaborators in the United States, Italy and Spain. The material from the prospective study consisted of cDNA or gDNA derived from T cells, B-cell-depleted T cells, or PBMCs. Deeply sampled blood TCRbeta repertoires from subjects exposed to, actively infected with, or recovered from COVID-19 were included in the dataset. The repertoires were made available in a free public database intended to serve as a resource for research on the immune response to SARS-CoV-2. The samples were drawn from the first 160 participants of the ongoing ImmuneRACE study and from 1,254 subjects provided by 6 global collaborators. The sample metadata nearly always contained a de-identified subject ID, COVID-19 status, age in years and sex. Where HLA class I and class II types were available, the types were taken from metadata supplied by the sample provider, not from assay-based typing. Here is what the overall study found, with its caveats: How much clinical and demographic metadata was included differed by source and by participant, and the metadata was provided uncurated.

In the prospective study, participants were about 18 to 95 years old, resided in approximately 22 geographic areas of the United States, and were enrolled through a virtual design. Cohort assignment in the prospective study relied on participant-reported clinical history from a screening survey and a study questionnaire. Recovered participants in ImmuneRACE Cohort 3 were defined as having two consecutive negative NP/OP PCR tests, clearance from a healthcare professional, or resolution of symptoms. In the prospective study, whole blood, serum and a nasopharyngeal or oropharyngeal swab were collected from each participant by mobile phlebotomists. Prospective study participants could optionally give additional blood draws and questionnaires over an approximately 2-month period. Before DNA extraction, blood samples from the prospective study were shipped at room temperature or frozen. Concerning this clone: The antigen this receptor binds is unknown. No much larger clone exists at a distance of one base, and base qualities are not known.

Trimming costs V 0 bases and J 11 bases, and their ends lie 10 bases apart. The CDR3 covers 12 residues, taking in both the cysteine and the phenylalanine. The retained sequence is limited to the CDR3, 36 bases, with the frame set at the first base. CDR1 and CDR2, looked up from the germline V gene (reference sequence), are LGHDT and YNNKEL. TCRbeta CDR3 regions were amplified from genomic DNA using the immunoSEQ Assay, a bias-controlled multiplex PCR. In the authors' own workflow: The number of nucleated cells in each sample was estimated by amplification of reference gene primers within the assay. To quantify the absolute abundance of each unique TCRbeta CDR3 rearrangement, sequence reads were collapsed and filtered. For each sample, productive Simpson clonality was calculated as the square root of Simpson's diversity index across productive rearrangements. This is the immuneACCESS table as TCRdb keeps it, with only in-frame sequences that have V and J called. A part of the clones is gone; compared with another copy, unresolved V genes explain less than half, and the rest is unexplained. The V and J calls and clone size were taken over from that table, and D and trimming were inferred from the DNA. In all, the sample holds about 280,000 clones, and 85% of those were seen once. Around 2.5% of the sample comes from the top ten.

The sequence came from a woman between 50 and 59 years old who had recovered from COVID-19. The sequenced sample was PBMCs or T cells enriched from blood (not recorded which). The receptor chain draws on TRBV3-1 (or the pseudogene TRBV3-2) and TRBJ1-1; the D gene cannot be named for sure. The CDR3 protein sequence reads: CASSQDERAAFF. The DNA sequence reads TGTGCCAGCAGCCAAGATGAGAGGGCCGCTTTCTTT.